This TCR beta chain was identified in a study of precursors of human CD4 cytotoxic T cells (dated by TCRdb to between 2018 and 2020). About the full investigation: The bulk TCR-seq analysis covered CD4+ memory subsets from roughly 15 donors in total. TCR-seq analysis of roughly 14 donors yielded TCRalpha and TCRbeta chain sequences (table S7). General findings and caveats noted by the study authors: Expanded effector clonotypes accounted for a larger share of IL-7Rhigh TEMRA clonotypes than of TEM or TCM clonotypes. The authors noted that a human observational design cannot definitively establish the direction of differentiation between precursor and effector cells. Only about 95% of the 14 donors were included in some bulk TCR-seq comparisons, suggesting that not every subset was available for every donor. More restricted TCR repertoires, with lower diversity and more expanded clonotypes, were shown by IL-7Rhigh and IL-7R- TEMRA subsets than by TCM and TEM subsets.

From V the trimming removes 4 bases and from J it removes 6 bases, while the gene matches leave 9 bases of the junction unaccounted for. Termini included, the CDR3 measures 15 amino acids. CDR3 DNA is the only sequence kept; it has 45 bases, read in frame from the first base. Reading the germline V gene (reference sequence) gives CDR1 SEHNR and CDR2 FQNEAQ. Of note for this clonotype: This clone's antigen is unknown. Since the CDR3 does not end with the conserved phenylalanine or tryptophan, this likely comes from a read error.

Sequencing used an Illumina MiSeq. As for how the authors treated the data: The Shannon-Wiener index, calculated in VDJtools, was used to measure repertoire diversity. A TCRbeta clonotype was considered expanded if its clonotype frequency was 3 or more. TCRdb applied fastp at Q25 and MiXCR to the public reads, then kept only in-frame beta chains. Each record represents a unique CDR3 protein, reported with the most common genes and DNA among its rows. The V and J calls and clone size come from TCRdb's table, not from the authors' own analysis. The sample table shows 500 or so distinct CDR3 sequences, and 15% are seen once. The biggest ten clones account for more than 10% of the sample. To test whether a precursor-effector relationship exists among CD4 cytotoxic T cells, bulk UMI-based TCR sequencing was run on four sorted CD4+ memory subsets: TCM, TEM, IL-7Rhigh TEMRA, and IL-7R- TEMRA. Cells were obtained from peripheral blood mononuclear cells isolated from human blood.

The chain is made from TRBV7-9 and TRBJ1-5, with 7 junctional bases fitting TRBD1. The source of this sequence is a human donor in good health. Sample: memory CD4+ T cells from blood (PBMCs). CDR3 protein: CASSSGGHWGQPQHV. The DNA sequence reads TGTGCCAGCAGCTCAGGGGGACACTGGGGTCAGCCCCAGCATGTT.